The clone carrying this T cell receptor (beta chain) was counted between two and nine times. Antigen specificity is unknown. The CDR3 is made up of 15 amino acids. Trimming at V came to 2 bases and at J to 5 bases, leaving 8 bases not matched to a gene. Germline values: CDR1 MNHEY, CDR2 SVGAGI. TCRdb re-called the 5' RACE reads with MiXCR, one entry per CDR3 protein. The table lists approximately 190,000 distinct CDR3 sequences, 15% to 20% of them singletons. This entry is derived from a study of T-cell memory formation after mild COVID-19. Overall study context: TCR clusters showed largely donor specificity. Study outcomes and limitations: Shrinking CD4+ clones were chiefly CM and EM; CD8+ ones were chiefly EMRA.

This rearrangement joins TRBV6-5 to TRBJ2-5, with 7 bases aligning to TRBD2. Sequenced: PBMCs or a T cell subset sorted from them (not recorded which). This receptor was taken from an adult woman who had mild COVID-19 (a few samples of this study predate the infection). Cell type and time point are not known. Here the CDR3 reads CASSYTSGRGETQYF. The CDR3 nucleotides read TGTGCCAGCAGTTACACCAGCGGGCGGGGGGAGACCCAGTACTTC.